The entry below gives a single T cell receptor beta chain sequence along with its context. Clones were read by immunoSEQ multiplex PCR, and TCRdb kept only the in-frame ones, dropping some. Among under 450,000 clones listed, around 86% were seen once. CDR1 and CDR2 from the germline V gene are LGHNA and YNFKEQ. This CDR3 has 14 amino acids. With 0 bases removed from V and 1 base from J, the gap between germline ends came to 6 bases. The sample is drawn from a study of blood T cell repertoires in COVID-19. Participants were aged roughly 18 to 100 years from around 24 US areas. In Cohort 3, a recovered donor had either two negative PCRs, clearance, or symptom resolution.

This chain connects TRBV4-2 to TRBJ1-2; D remains ambiguous. Sequenced sample: PBMCs or T cells enriched from blood (not recorded which). The source of this sequence is a woman in her forties or fifties who had recovered from COVID-19. The CDR3 DNA sequence: TGTGCCAGCAGCCAAGAATCGGGTAACTATGGCTACACCTTC. Translation gives CASSQESGNYGYTF.